This TCR beta chain was profiled in a study of blood T cell repertoires in COVID-19. Overall study context: The cDNA or gDNA used as material had been derived from T cells, B-cell-depleted T cells, or PBMCs.

The data were produced by immunoSEQ multiplex PCR, yet TCRdb's version contains in-frame clones alone and is incomplete. The profile shows around 210,000 clones, under 90% of them singletons. Sequencing input: peripheral blood. The source is a woman over 75 with COVID-19, enrolled during active disease.

The CDR3 coding sequence is TGTGCCAGCAGTTTTGGGCCCAAAAACCGACCGGGGGAGCTGTTTTTT. This encodes CASSFGPKNRPGELFF. The gene calls are TRBV27 and TRBJ2-2, with unresolved D. This CDR3 comprises 16 residues. CDR1 MNHEY and CDR2 SMNVEV come from the germline V gene (reference sequence). The germline V and J ends were trimmed by 3 bases and 8 bases, with 19 bases remaining between them.